This section outlines one T cell receptor beta chain sequence together with its context. Its specificity is unknown. The data were produced by immunoSEQ multiplex PCR, yet TCRdb's version contains in-frame clones alone and is incomplete. The profile shows tens of thousands of clones, over 60% of them singletons. These data come from a study of radiotherapy plus CTLA-4 blockade in lung cancer. The study's findings and limits: Early blood T cell clone changes and increased post-radiation serum interferon-beta were reportedly the strongest response predictors. TCR clones from tumors expanded in blood after radiotherapy plus ipilimumab.

Focal radiation and CTLA-4 blockade (ipilimumab) were tested in chemo-refractory metastatic non-small-cell lung cancer patients. V was pared by 2 bases and J by 1 base, with 11 bases between. In germline, CDR1 is SNHLY, CDR2 FYNNEI. The CDR3 is made up of 15 amino acids. V usage is TRBV2 and J usage is TRBJ1-1; tentatively, D is TRBD1 (5 bases). Sequencing used peripheral blood, obtained from a patient treated with radiotherapy plus ipilimumab. The receptor comes from a human donor with non-small cell lung cancer that progressed on radiotherapy plus ipilimumab. In nucleotides, the CDR3 is TGTGCCAGCAGTGAACGATGGCAGGGGAACACTGAAGCTTTCTTT. This gives the protein CASSERWQGNTEAFF.